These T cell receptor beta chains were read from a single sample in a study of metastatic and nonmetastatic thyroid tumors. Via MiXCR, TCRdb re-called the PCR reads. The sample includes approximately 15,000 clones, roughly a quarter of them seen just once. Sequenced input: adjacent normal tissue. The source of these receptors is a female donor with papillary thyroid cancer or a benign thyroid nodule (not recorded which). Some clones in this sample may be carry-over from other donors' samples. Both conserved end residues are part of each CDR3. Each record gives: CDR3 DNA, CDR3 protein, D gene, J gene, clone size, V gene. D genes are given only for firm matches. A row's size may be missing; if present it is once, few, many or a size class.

TGTGCCAGCAGGCCAAGCGGGAGGGGGTCCTACGAGCAGTACTTC CASRPSGRGSYEQYF TRBD2 TRBJ2-7 medium-sized TRBV12-3/TRBV12-4
TGTGCCAGCAGCTTTAAGGGTGGTGGTTTGGGCGAGCAGTACTTC CASSFKGGGLGEQYF . TRBJ2-7 many TRBV7-2
TGCAGTGCTAGAGTGGGTTTTTGGGGAGGGAGGTCTAGCACAGATACGCAGTATTTT CSARVGFWGGRSSTDTQYF TRBD2 TRBJ2-3 many TRBV20-1
TGTGCCAGCAGCTCAACTCGGACTAGCTCAGATACGCAGTATTTT CASSSTRTSSDTQYF TRBD2 TRBJ2-3 many TRBV7-8
TGCAGTGCCACCGGGACTAGCGGGAGAAAGGCCTACGAGCAGTACTTC CSATGTSGRKAYEQYF TRBD2 TRBJ2-7 medium-sized TRBV20-1
TGTGCCAGCAGCTCGGGGGCGAATGAGCAGTTCTTC CASSSGANEQFF . TRBJ2-1 many TRBV9
TGTGCCAGCAGTTACTCTAAGTTTAAAGGGGACAACGGACAGGGCGGGGAGCTGTTTTTT CASSYSKFKGDNGQGGELFF TRBD1 TRBJ2-2 many TRBV6-7
TGCAGTGCTAGAACATACAGGGGACTTAATGAAAAACTGTTTTTT CSARTYRGLNEKLFF TRBD1 TRBJ1-4 many TRBV20-1
TGTGCCAGCAGAAGTTCTACGCCCGGAAACACCATATATTTT CASRSSTPGNTIYF . TRBJ1-3 many TRBV5-4
TGCGCCAGCAAAGGACACAACACATATACGCAGTATTTT CASKGHNTYTQYF . TRBJ2-3 few TRBV28
TGCAGTGCTGTGGGACACCTTAATTCACCCCTCCACTTT CSAVGHLNSPLHF . TRBJ1-6 . TRBV20-1
TGCGCCAGCAGCAGGGTACTAGCGGGGCGACCCCGGAACAATGAGCAGTTCTTC CASSRVLAGRPRNNEQFF TRBD2 TRBJ2-1 few TRBV5-1
TGTGCCAGCAGTTTACATACCGGGGAGCTGTTTTTT CASSLHTGELFF . TRBJ2-2 . TRBV27
TGTGCCAGCAGCCTGGGACAGGGCAATCAGCCCCAGCATTTT CASSLGQGNQPQHF TRBD1 TRBJ1-5 medium-sized TRBV7-8
TGTGCCAGCAGCCCGGGCTCTAACTATGGCTACACCTTC CASSPGSNYGYTF . TRBJ1-2 many TRBV5-6
TGTGCCAGCAGTTTCGGGACTAGCGGGAGTCTGATCGAGCAGTACTTC CASSFGTSGSLIEQYF TRBD2 TRBJ2-7 medium-sized TRBV6-1
TGTGCCAGCAGTTCTCCTCGCGGACTAGCTGGTGCAGAGACCCGGTACTTC CASSSPRGLAGAETRYF TRBD2 TRBJ2-5 . TRBV27